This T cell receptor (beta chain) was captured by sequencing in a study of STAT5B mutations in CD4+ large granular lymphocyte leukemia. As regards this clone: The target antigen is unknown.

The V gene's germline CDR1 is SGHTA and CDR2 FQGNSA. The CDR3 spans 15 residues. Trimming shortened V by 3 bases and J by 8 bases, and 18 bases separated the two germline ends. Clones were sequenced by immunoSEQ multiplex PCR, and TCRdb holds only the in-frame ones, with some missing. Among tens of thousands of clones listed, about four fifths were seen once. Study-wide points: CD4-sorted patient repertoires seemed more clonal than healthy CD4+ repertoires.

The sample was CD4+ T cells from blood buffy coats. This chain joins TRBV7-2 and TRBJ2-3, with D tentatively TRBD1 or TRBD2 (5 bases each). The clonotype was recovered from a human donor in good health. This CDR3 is CASSLEPGRLSTQYF. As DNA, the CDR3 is TGTGCCAGCAGCTTGGAACCGGGGCGTTTGAGTACGCAGTATTTT.